The 31 T cell receptor beta chains below come from one sample, sequenced in a study of T-cell reconstitution after alpha-beta-depleted transplantation in children. A library of TCRbeta sequences, prepared with unique molecular identifiers, was generated. TCRdb ran MiXCR on the PCR reads and lists one entry per CDR3 protein. The repertoire consists of some 520,000 distinct CDR3 sequences, with about 31% occurring once and the leading ten covering about 2.3%. This specimen consisted of PBMCs from the stem cell graft donor, obtained from the stem cell graft. The receptors were sampled from a human donor who donated a stem cell graft to a child with aplastic anemia.

The V and J genes are TRBV6-5 and TRBJ2-3; D may be TRBD1 or TRBD2 (5 bases each). Germline CDR1 reads MNHEY; CDR2 reads SVGAGI. The CDR3 spans 16 residues. The V and J ends lost 2 bases and 2 bases respectively, with 14 bases between them. The CDR3 region has the DNA TGTGCCAGCAGTTACCTTAGGGACGGAGACACAGATACGCAGTATTTT. This codes for CASSYLRDGDTDTQYF.

This clonotype was detected a few times. This chain connects TRBV6-1 to TRBJ2-1; 8 positions agree with TRBD1. The CDR3 is 17 amino acids. Germline CDR1 reads MNHNS; CDR2 reads SASEGT. V was clipped by 5 bases and J by 2 bases; unmatched bases: 11. The CDR3 is CASSPEDRAVPYNEQFF. The CDR3 region has the DNA TGTGCCAGCAGTCCTGAGGACAGGGCGGTCCCCTACAATGAGCAGTTCTTC.

This clonotype was counted between two and nine times. The rearrangement links TRBV6-5 to TRBJ1-1, with TRBD1 identical over 8 bases. The J segment lost 6 bases and the V segment lost 4 bases, leaving 7 bases of the junction unmatched. CDR3 size: 14 residues. CDR1 is MNHEY and CDR2 is SVGAGI in the germline V gene. The CDR3 loop is CASSFRTGPAEAFF. The CDR3 DNA is TGTGCCAGCAGTTTCCGGACAGGGCCAGCTGAAGCTTTCTTT.

In its sample, this clonotype was seen many times. The chain uses TRBV12-3 or TRBV12-4 and TRBJ1-6; TRBD1 matches at 8 bases. The CDR3 has 16 residues. J gave up 7 bases and V 6 bases, and 11 bases lay outside the gene matches. The chain's CDR3 is CASSFEGRQGNSPLHF. The CDR3 region has the DNA TGTGCCAGCAGCTTTGAGGGGCGACAGGGGAATTCACCCCTCCACTTT.

This clonotype was observed a few times. The chain couples TRBV30 to TRBJ2-2; 12 bases are a match to TRBD1. Germline trimming cut 8 bases from V and 7 bases from J; bases unmatched to any gene: 11. The CDR3 is 15 amino acids. CDR1 is GTSNPN and CDR2 is SVGIG in the germline V gene (reference sequence). CDR3 loop: CATARDRGLGGELFF. For the CDR3, the DNA is TGTGCCACTGCACGGGACAGGGGGCTGGGCGGGGAGCTGTTTTTT.

This clonotype appeared a few times. The chain combines TRBV20-1 with TRBJ1-1, with 8 nucleotides matching TRBD1. There are 15 residues in the CDR3. Unmatched junction bases numbered 7, after V lost 1 base and J lost 3 bases. Germline V gene lookup returns CDR1 DFQATT and CDR2 SNEGSKA (reference sequence). The chain's CDR3 is CSARVAQGVDTEAFF. The CDR3 DNA follows: TGCAGTGCTAGAGTCGCACAGGGGGTAGACACTGAAGCTTTCTTT.

J is TRBJ1-3 and V is TRBV18; D may be TRBD1 (5 bases). V dropped 3 bases and J dropped 0 bases, with 12 bases sitting between them. From germline, CDR1 is KGHSH and CDR2 LQKENI. The length of the CDR3 is 16 residues. CDR3 sequence: CASSPGDVGSGNTIYF. DNA of the CDR3: TGTGCCAGCTCACCCGGGGACGTTGGCTCTGGAAACACCATATATTTT.

This clonotype was detected a few times. This CDR3 reads CASSFGLAENNEQFF. For the CDR3, the DNA is TGTGCCAGCAGTTTTGGTCTAGCGGAAAACAATGAGCAGTTCTTC. The J gene is TRBJ2-1, the V gene TRBV12-3 or TRBV12-4, with 7 bases matching TRBD2. The J segment lost 5 bases and the V segment lost 3 bases, leaving 7 bases of the junction unmatched. The CDR3 spans 15 residues.

The V and J genes are TRBV18 and TRBJ2-7, with 7 bases matching TRBD2. The V segment lost 1 base and the J segment 4 bases; nucleotides outside the gene matches: 4. CDR1 and CDR2 from the germline V gene are KGHSH and LQKENI. There are 14 residues in the CDR3. The DNA for the CDR3 is TGTGCCAGCTCACCACGGGAGGGGTCATACGAGCAGTACTTC. It specifies CASSPREGSYEQYF.

This clonotype was counted ten times or more. The V and J genes are TRBV18 and TRBJ2-2; 7 bases align to TRBD1. CDR3 length equals 15 residues. Per the germline V gene, CDR1 is KGHSH and CDR2 is LQKENI. V lost 3 bases and J lost 1; bases outside the gene matches: 2. The CDR3 nucleotides read TGTGCCAGCTCACCGGGGACAGTGAACACCGGGGAGCTGTTTTTT. This translates into CASSPGTVNTGELFF. Based on the CDR3 plus reference TRBV18 and TRBJ2-2, the full variable domain is NAGVMQNPRHLVRRRGQEARLRCSPMKGHSHVYWYRQLPEEGLKFMVYLQKENIIDESGMPKERFSAEFPKEGPSILRIQQVVRGDSAAYFCASSPGTVNTGELFFGEGSRLTVL.

V and J are TRBV9 and TRBJ2-2, with 14 nucleotides matching TRBD2. The germline V gene encodes CDR1 SGDLS and CDR2 YYNGEE. The CDR3 runs to 17 residues. V gave up 3 bases and J gave up 6 bases; unmatched junction bases: 7. CDR3 residues: CASSAGLAGVYSGELFF. The DNA for the CDR3 is TGTGCCAGCAGCGCGGGACTAGCGGGAGTCTATTCCGGGGAGCTGTTTTTT.

The chain is built from TRBV7-2 and TRBJ1-3; D gene uncertain. V dropped 3 bases and J dropped 0 bases, with 9 bases sitting between them. CDR1 is SGHTA, CDR2 FQGNSA, per germline. The CDR3 runs to 15 residues. The DNA for the CDR3 is TGTGCCAGCAGCTTTGAGGGTAGCTCTGGAAACACCATATATTTT. It yields the protein CASSFEGSSGNTIYF.

The chain links TRBV5-1 to TRBJ2-2, with 7 bases that match TRBD1. The V gene's germline CDR1 is SGHRS and CDR2 YFSETQ. The CDR3 is 14 residues long. V lost 3 bases and J lost 1; bases outside the gene matches: 0. The CDR3 is CASSWTGNTGELFF. As DNA, the CDR3 is TGCGCCAGCAGCTGGACAGGGAACACCGGGGAGCTGTTTTTT.

This clonotype has just a few counts. This sequence joins TRBV9 and TRBJ2-1, with TRBD2 identical over 7 bases. The CDR3 loop spans 16 amino acids. Germline assignment: CDR1 SGDLS and CDR2 YYNGEE. Trimming took 0 bases from V and 8 from J; bases not matched to a gene: 11. The CDR3, as DNA: TGTGCCAGCAGCGTAGCAGCCGGCGGGAGTTCAGATGAGCAGTTCTTC. Translating it yields CASSVAAGGSSDEQFF. Full variable domain (rest looked up from reference TRBV9 and TRBJ2-1): DSGVTQTPKHLITATGQRVTLRCSPRSGDLSVYWYQQSLDQGLQFLIQYYNGEERAKGNILERFSAQQFPDLHSELNLSSLELGDSALYFCASSVAAGGSSDEQFFGPGTRLTVL.

This chain connects TRBV10-3 to TRBJ2-7; perhaps TRBD2 as D (5 bases). CDR3 size: 14 residues. Germline V CDR1 and CDR2: ENHRY, SYGVKD. V dropped 4 bases and J dropped 2 bases, with 12 bases sitting between them. The CDR3 sequence: CAISVTGTTYEQYF. CDR3 coding DNA: TGTGCCATCAGTGTGACGGGAACGACCTACGAGCAGTACTTC.

The rearrangement uses TRBV25-1 and TRBJ1-1; 7 positions match TRBD1. The CDR3 length is 14 residues. With V trimmed by 1 base and J by 10 bases, 9 bases remained unmatched. CDR1 and CDR2 from the germline V gene are MGHDK and SYGVNS. CDR3 amino acids: CASSEWRGQKVAFF. The CDR3 DNA reads as TGTGCCAGCAGTGAATGGAGGGGACAGAAGGTAGCTTTCTTT.

The chain carries TRBV14 and TRBJ2-1; 8 bases fit TRBD2. CDR3 length equals 17 residues. Germline V lookup: CDR1 SGHDN, CDR2 FVKESK. V lost 1 base, J lost 4 bases, and 9 bases stayed unmatched. CDR3 region: CASSQVQVLAGYNEQFF. The CDR3 DNA follows: TGTGCCAGCAGCCAAGTACAGGTCCTAGCGGGTTACAATGAGCAGTTCTTC.

This clonotype was counted a few times. The V and J genes are TRBV6-2 or TRBV6-3 and TRBJ1-1, with 8 bases lining up with TRBD1. CDR1 is MNHEY and CDR2 is SVGEGT in the germline V gene. The CDR3 is 15 residues long. J gave up 2 bases and V 6 bases, and 8 bases lay outside the gene matches. CDR3 in DNA: TGTGCCAGCAGGGACGTCGGGACAGGTAACACTGAAGCTTTCTTT. Amino acid sequence: CASRDVGTGNTEAFF.

This clonotype has more than one count but fewer than ten. The chain carries TRBV25-1 and TRBJ2-4, with 11 bases lining up with TRBD1. Germline V gives CDR1 MGHDK, CDR2 SYGVNS. There are 15 residues in the CDR3. After removal of 3 bases from V and 6 bases from J, the junction contained 4 bases not matched to a gene. In DNA form, the CDR3 reads TGTGCCAGCAGTGATTCCGGGACAGGGGGAAACATTCAGTACTTC. Translating gives CASSDSGTGGNIQYF.

The rearrangement joins TRBV20-1 to TRBJ2-1; D may match TRBD1 or TRBD2 (5 bases each). V was shortened by 1 base and J by 5 bases, with 15 bases between the two germline ends. Germline CDR1 reads DFQATT; CDR2 reads SNEGSKA (reference sequence). The CDR3 is 15 amino acids. The CDR3 is CSARVTGPRNNEQFF. DNA of the CDR3: TGCAGTGCTAGAGTAACGGGACCAAGAAACAATGAGCAGTTCTTC.

The chain carries TRBV28 and TRBJ1-1; no clear D. Trimming stripped 7 bases from V and 3 bases from J, with 9 bases between. Germline CDR1 reads MDHEN; CDR2 reads SYDVKM. The CDR3 runs to 12 residues. The CDR3 DNA reads TGTGCCAGCAACCGGAGGGACACTGAAGCTTTCTTT. As protein: CASNRRDTEAFF. Variable domain in full (rest from reference TRBV28 and TRBJ1-1): DVKVTQSSRYLVKRTGEKVFLECVQDMDHENMFWYRQDPGLGLRLIYFSYDVKMKEKGDIPEGYSVSREKKERFSLILESASTNQTSMYLCASNRRDTEAFFGQGTRLTVV.

This clonotype was seen more than once but under ten times. The rearrangement links TRBV18 to TRBJ1-1, with a weak D call TRBD1 (5 bases). The CDR3 is 12 amino acids. In germline, CDR1 is KGHSH, CDR2 LQKENI. Trimming took off 6 bases at V and 8 bases at J, with 13 bases between the two ends. This CDR3 reads CASSPNRGEAFF. As DNA, the CDR3 is TGTGCCAGCTCTCCAAACCGGGGGGAAGCTTTCTTT.

This chain joins TRBV7-8 and TRBJ2-7; weak D call: TRBD1 (5 bases). The germline V gene encodes CDR1 SGHVS and CDR2 FQNEAQ. The CDR3 covers 13 residues. V lost 6 bases and J lost 0, with 9 bases in between. DNA of the CDR3: TGTGCCAGCAGTCTAAGGGGCTCCTACGAGCAGTACGTC. Protein: CASSLRGSYEQYV.

The CDR3 bases are TGTGCCAGCAGCTCTGGCGGGGAAGGCTACACCTTC. Residues: CASSSGGEGYTF. The chain joins TRBV7-9 to TRBJ1-2, with D hard to call. This CDR3 is 12 amino acids long. Germline V gene sequence: CDR1 SEHNR, CDR2 FQNEAQ (reference sequence). V shed 4 bases and J shed 8 bases, with 11 bases lying between them.

The rearrangement links TRBV20-1 to TRBJ2-7; D gene ambiguous. The V end lost 4 bases, the J end lost 5 bases, and 9 bases lay between the germline ends. Germline CDR1 DFQATT, CDR2 SNEGSKA (reference sequence). The CDR3 runs to 11 residues. The CDR3: CSAKTIHEQYF. CDR3 nucleotides: TGCAGTGCTAAGACAATCCACGAGCAGTACTTC.

This clonotype was observed a few times. In nucleotides, the CDR3 is TGTGCCAGCAGTTTTCCCGGGACTCCGCAGTTCTTC. Translating gives CASSFPGTPQFF. The chain links TRBV12-3 or TRBV12-4 to TRBJ2-1; TRBD2 is a possible D gene (6 bases). Trimming cost V 3 bases and J 12 bases, with 12 bases left between them. The CDR3 length is 12 residues.

The chain couples TRBV5-1 to TRBJ1-1, with D possibly TRBD1 on 6 matching bases. Per germline, CDR1 SGHRS and CDR2 YFSETQ. V lost 4 bases and J lost 5, with 15 bases in between. This CDR3 spans 14 amino acids. CDR3 sequence: CASSGGHEYTEAFF. As DNA, the CDR3 is TGCGCCAGCAGCGGGGGACACGAGTATACTGAAGCTTTCTTT. Full variable domain (missing parts from reference TRBV5-1 and TRBJ1-1): KAGVTQTPRYLIKTRGQQVTLSCSPISGHRSVSWYQQTPGQGLQFLFEYFSETQRNKGNFPGRFSGRQFSNSRSEMNVSTLELGDSALYLCASSGGHEYTEAFFGQGTRLTVV.

This clonotype was counted between two and nine times. This chain connects TRBV27 to TRBJ2-7; D may be TRBD1 (6 bases). The CDR3 consists of 13 residues. Germline values: CDR1 MNHEY, CDR2 SMNVEV (reference sequence). Deletions cut 5 bases from V and 5 bases from J, with 13 bases between. CDR3 loop: CASSNRETHEQYV. The CDR3 DNA reads as TGTGCCAGCAGTAACAGGGAAACCCACGAGCAGTACGTC.

A few counts support this clonotype. This chain links TRBV15 with TRBJ1-5, with 7 bases that match TRBD1. Per germline, CDR1 LNHNV and CDR2 YYDKDF (reference sequence). V was pared by 4 bases and J by 4 bases, with 7 bases of the junction left unmatched. CDR3 length equals 15 residues. In DNA, the CDR3 is TGTGCCACCAGCACTAGACAGGGCGAAAATCAGCCCCAGCATTTT. This encodes CATSTRQGENQPQHF.

The genes are TRBV12-3 or TRBV12-4 and TRBJ2-1; the D is unclear. The length of the CDR3 is 13 residues. The ends were cut back, 6 bases at V and 5 bases at J, with 11 bases in the middle. CDR3 nucleotides: TGTGCCAGCAGCCCCCCCCAACACAATGAGCAGTTCTTC. Translation gives CASSPPQHNEQFF.

This clonotype turned up a few times. V and J are TRBV6-5 and TRBJ1-2; 8 bases line up with TRBD1. Germline CDR1 reads MNHEY; CDR2 reads SVGAGI. V was pared by 4 bases and J by 0 bases, with 1 base of the junction left unmatched. The CDR3 has 14 residues. The CDR3 region is CASSWDRTNYGYTF. CDR3 in DNA: TGTGCCAGCAGTTGGGACAGGACTAACTATGGCTACACCTTC.